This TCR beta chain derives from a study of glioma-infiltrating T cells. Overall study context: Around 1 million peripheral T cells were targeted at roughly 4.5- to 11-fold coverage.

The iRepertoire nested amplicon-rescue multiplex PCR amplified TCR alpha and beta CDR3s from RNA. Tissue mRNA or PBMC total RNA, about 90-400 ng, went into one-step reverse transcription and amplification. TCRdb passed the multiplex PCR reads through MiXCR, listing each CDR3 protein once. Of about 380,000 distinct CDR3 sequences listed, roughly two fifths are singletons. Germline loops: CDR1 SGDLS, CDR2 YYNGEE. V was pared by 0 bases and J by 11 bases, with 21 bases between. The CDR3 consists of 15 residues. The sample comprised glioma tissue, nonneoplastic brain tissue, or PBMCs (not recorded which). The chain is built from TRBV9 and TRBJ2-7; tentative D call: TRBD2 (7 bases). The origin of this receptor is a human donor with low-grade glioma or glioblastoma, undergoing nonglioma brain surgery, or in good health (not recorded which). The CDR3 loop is CASSVDGGGGETKYF. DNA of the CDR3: TGTGCCAGCAGCGTAGATGGGGGAGGGGGAGAGACCAAGTACTTC.